This T cell receptor (beta chain) was captured in a study of blood T cell repertoires in COVID-19 (dated by TCRdb to 2019 to 2021). Broadly, across the study: Samples from collaborators originated in the United States, Italy and Spain and spanned both the acute and convalescent phases of COVID-19. The material from the prospective study consisted of cDNA or gDNA derived from T cells, B-cell-depleted T cells, or PBMCs. The samples were drawn from two sources: the first 160 participants of the ongoing ImmuneRACE study, and about 1,300 subjects contributed by 6 global collaborators. A de-identified subject ID, COVID-19 status, age in years and sex were almost always included in the sample metadata. The repertoires were made available in a free public database intended to serve as a resource for research on the immune response to SARS-CoV-2. Where available, HLA class I and class II types were obtained from metadata supplied by the sample provider rather than from assay-based typing. Deeply sampled blood TCRbeta repertoires from subjects exposed to, actively infected with, or recovered from COVID-19 were included in the dataset.

Another Seattle source contributed samples from volunteer blood donors who had recovered from COVID-19. Whole blood was collected in K2EDTA tubes by collaborating institutions according to the institutions' own protocols. For TCRbeta analysis, collaborators shipped samples as frozen whole blood, isolated PBMCs, or DNA extracted from either of those sample types. A remark on this clone: What this receptor recognizes is not known. Base qualities are not at hand, and no much larger clone is one base apart.

Overall study outcomes, separate from this receptor: Clinical and demographic metadata were provided uncurated, with the amount varying by source and participant.

TCRbeta CDR3 regions were amplified from genomic DNA using the immunoSEQ Assay, a bias-controlled multiplex PCR. The authors' pipeline ran thus. Nucleated cell counts per sample were estimated from amplification of reference gene primers within the assay. To quantify the absolute abundance of each unique TCRbeta CDR3 rearrangement, sequence reads were collapsed and filtered. Productive Simpson clonality was computed per sample as the square root of Simpson's diversity index over productive rearrangements. TCRdb holds this immuneACCESS table with in-frame rearrangements only. Some clones are missing; in checked studies, unresolved V genes explain under half, and the rest has no known cause. That table gives V, J and clone size, and the DNA gave D and trimming. This sample is represented by around 220,000 clones; approximately 90% of them were singletons. 2% to 2.5% of the sample is taken by the ten largest.

The CDR3 measures 16 amino acids from cysteine to phenylalanine. Only the CDR3 portion is preserved as DNA: 48 bases, with reading frame beginning at the first base. For CDR1 and CDR2, the germline V gene lists MNHEY and SVGEGT. V ends up 6 bases short and J 0 bases short, with an unmatched junction base count of 10. The sequenced material came from peripheral blood. This sequence originates from a woman aged 40 to 50 who had recovered from COVID-19. The V and J genes are TRBV6-2 or TRBV6-3 and TRBJ1-1; 7 middle bases align to TRBD1. The CDR3 amino acid sequence is: CASSPRQGRMNTEAFF. The DNA is TGTGCCAGCAGCCCTCGACAGGGCCGGATGAACACTGAAGCTTTCTTT.